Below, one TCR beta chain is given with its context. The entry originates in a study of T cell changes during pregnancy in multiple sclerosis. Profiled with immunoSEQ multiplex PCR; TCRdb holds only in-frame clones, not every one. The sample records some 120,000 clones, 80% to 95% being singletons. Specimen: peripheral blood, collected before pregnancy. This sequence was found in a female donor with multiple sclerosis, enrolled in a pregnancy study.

The CDR3 sequence is CASSLQQGSYNEQFF. For the CDR3, the DNA is TGTGCCAGCAGCTTGCAACAGGGGTCTTACAATGAGCAGTTCTTC. The chain employs TRBV7-6 and TRBJ2-1; 7 nucleotides align to TRBD1. In germline, CDR1 is SGHVS, CDR2 FNYEAQ. V shed 3 bases and J 4 bases; nucleotides not matched to a gene: 6. The CDR3 length is 15 residues.